This T cell receptor beta chain was captured in a study of blood T cell repertoires in COVID-19. In the original analysis: Researchers report that nucleated cell counts were estimated from reference gene primer amplification. TCRdb keeps only in-frame clones here, not all; method: immunoSEQ multiplex PCR. For V, J and clone size, that table is used; D and trimming come from the DNA. The sample lists about 270,000 clones, around nine tenths occurring once. V was clipped by 6 bases and J by 4 bases, with 15 bases between them. Per the germline V gene, CDR1 is LGHDT and CDR2 is YNNKEL (reference sequence). The length of the CDR3 is 14 residues.

This chain links TRBV3-1 (or the pseudogene TRBV3-2) with TRBJ1-1; D is perhaps TRBD1 (5 bases). This receptor was taken from a man aged 45-60 years with acute or convalescent COVID-19. The specimen was peripheral blood. CDR3 protein: CASSLRTSATEAFF. Written as DNA, the CDR3 is TGTGCCAGCAGTCTTAGGACATCAGCCACTGAAGCTTTCTTT.